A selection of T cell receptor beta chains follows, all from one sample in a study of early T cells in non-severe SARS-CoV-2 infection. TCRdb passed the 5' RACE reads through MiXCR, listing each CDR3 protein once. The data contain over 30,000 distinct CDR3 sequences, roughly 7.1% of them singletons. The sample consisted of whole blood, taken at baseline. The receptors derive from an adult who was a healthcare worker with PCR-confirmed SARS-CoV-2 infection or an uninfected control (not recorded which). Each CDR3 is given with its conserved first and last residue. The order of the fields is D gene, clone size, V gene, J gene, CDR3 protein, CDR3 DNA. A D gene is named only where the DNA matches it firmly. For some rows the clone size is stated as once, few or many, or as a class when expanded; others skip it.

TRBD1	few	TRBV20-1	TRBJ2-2	CSARLDRGRELFF	TGCAGTGCTAGACTGGACAGGGGGCGGGAGCTGTTTTTT
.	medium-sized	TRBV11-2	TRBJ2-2	CASSFFQGGLVGELFF	TGTGCCAGCAGCTTTTTCCAGGGGGGTCTTGTCGGGGAGCTGTTTTTT
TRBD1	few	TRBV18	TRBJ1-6	CASSAGQYNSPLHF	TGTGCCAGCTCAGCGGGACAGTATAATTCACCCCTCCACTTT
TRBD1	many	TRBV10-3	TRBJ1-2	CAISGQGESYGYTF	TGTGCCATCAGTGGACAGGGGGAGAGCTATGGCTACACCTTC
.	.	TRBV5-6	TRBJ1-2	CASSLVGQSLNYGYTF	TGTGCCAGCAGCTTGGTTGGACAGAGTTTAAACTATGGCTACACCTTC
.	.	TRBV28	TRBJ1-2	CASSLSLGARGYTF	TGTGCCAGCAGTTTATCTCTGGGGGCGCGAGGCTACACCTTC
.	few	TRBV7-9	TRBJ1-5	CASSLHQGGENQPQHF	TGTGCCAGCAGCCTGCACCAGGGTGGGGAAAATCAGCCCCAGCATTTT
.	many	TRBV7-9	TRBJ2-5	CASSLPRETQYF	TGTGCCAGCAGCTTACCCAGAGAGACCCAGTACTTC
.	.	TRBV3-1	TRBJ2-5	CASSQETGAKQYF	TGTGCCAGCAGCCAAGAAACGGGAGCTAAACAGTACTTC
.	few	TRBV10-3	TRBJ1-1	CAISESNSPTEAFF	TGTGCCATCAGTGAGTCGAATTCGCCAACTGAAGCTTTCTTT
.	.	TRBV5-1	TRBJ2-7	CASSPVQVKAYEQYF	TGCGCCAGCAGCCCGGTCCAGGTCAAGGCCTACGAGCAGTACTTC
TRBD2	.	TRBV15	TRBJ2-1	CATSKGLAGWNEQFF	TGTGCCACCAGCAAGGGACTAGCGGGGTGGAATGAGCAGTTCTTC
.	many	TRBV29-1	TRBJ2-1	CSVENGPDEQFF	TGCAGCGTTGAAAATGGTCCCGATGAGCAGTTCTTC
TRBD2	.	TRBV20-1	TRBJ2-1	CSARTGGSYNEQFF	TGCAGTGCTAGAACGGGGGGTTCCTACAATGAGCAGTTCTTC
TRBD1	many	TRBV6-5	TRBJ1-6	CASRPGQLYNSPLHF	TGTGCCAGCAGACCGGGACAGCTCTATAATTCACCCCTCCACTTT
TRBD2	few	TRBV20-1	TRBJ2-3	CSARGGSGSFSDTQYF	TGCAGTGCTAGAGGGGGTAGCGGGAGTTTTTCAGATACGCAGTATTTT
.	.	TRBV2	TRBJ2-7	CASSVQGGYEQYF	TGTGCCAGCAGTGTACAGGGTGGCTACGAGCAGTACTTC
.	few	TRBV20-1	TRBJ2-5	CSFYTSTGIGETQYF	TGCAGTTTCTACACCTCGACAGGAATTGGAGAGACCCAGTACTTC
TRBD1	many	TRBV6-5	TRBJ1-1	CASSSGQGQAFF	TGTGCCAGCAGTTCCGGACAGGGTCAGGCTTTCTTT
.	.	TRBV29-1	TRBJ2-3	CSAGRTDTQYF	TGCAGCGCAGGGAGGACAGATACGCAGTATTTT
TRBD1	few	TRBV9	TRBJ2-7	CASSVGGQIYEQYF	TGTGCCAGCAGCGTAGGGGGACAGATCTACGAGCAGTACTTC
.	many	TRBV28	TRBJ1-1	CASSPPMNTEAFF	TGTGCCAGCAGTCCACCGATGAACACTGAAGCTTTCTTT
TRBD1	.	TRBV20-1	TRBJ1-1	CSAPRTGAMNTEAFF	TGCAGTGCTCCCCGGACAGGGGCGATGAACACTGAAGCTTTCTTT
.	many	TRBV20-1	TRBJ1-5	CSAIQEGQPQHF	TGCAGTGCTATCCAAGAGGGTCAGCCCCAGCATTTT